This T cell receptor (beta chain) was sequenced during a study of regulatory T cells. Autoimmunity was present in every CD3G-deficient patient, worse in two. Study-wide results and limits: Skewed V and J usage and few unique V-J pairs marked patient repertoires, most in Tregs. In CD3G-deficient patients, conventional CD4+ T cells were enriched for hydrophobic CDR3 residues at positions 6 and 7.

J was trimmed by 3 bases and V by 6 bases; bases with no gene match: 7. Germline V gives CDR1 KGHSH, CDR2 LQKENI. CDR3 size: 14 residues. Amplification used 52 TRBV primers and 13 TRBJ primers. The method was immunoSEQ multiplex PCR; TCRdb's version includes in-frame clones alone and lacks a portion of them. In the table there are around 30,000 clones, over 90% of which are singletons. Concerning this clone: The antigen remains undetermined.

V gene TRBV18 combines with J gene TRBJ1-1, with 7 nucleotides matching TRBD1. The TCR originated in a child aged 2 to 9 with CD3G deficiency. Input material: conventional CD4+ T cells sorted from blood. This CDR3 reads CASSPTGRDTEAFF. DNA for the CDR3: TGTGCCAGCTCCCCGACAGGGAGGGACACTGAAGCTTTCTTT.